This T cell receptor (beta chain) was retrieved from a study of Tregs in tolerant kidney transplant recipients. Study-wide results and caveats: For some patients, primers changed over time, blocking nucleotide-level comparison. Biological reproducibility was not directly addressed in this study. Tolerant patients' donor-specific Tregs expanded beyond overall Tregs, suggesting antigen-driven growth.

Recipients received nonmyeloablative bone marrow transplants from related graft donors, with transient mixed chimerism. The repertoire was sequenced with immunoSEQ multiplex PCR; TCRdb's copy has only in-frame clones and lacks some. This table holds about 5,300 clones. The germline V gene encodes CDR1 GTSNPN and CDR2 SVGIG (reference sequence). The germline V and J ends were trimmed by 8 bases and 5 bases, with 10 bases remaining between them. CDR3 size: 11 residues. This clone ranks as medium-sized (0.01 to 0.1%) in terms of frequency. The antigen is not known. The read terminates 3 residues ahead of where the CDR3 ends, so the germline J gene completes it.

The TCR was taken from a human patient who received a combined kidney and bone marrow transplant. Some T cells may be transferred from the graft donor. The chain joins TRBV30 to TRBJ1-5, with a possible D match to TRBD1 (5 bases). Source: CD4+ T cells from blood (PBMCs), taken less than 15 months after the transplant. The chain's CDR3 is CAAGGDQPQHF. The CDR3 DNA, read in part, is TGTGCCGCGGGGGGGGATCAGCCC. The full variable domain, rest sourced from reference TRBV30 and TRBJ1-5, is SQTIHQWPATLVQPVGSPLSLECTVEGTSNPNLYWYRQAAGRGLQLLFYSVGIGQISSEVPQNLSASRPQDRQFILSSKKLLLSDSGFYLCAAGGDQPQHFGDGTRLSIL.